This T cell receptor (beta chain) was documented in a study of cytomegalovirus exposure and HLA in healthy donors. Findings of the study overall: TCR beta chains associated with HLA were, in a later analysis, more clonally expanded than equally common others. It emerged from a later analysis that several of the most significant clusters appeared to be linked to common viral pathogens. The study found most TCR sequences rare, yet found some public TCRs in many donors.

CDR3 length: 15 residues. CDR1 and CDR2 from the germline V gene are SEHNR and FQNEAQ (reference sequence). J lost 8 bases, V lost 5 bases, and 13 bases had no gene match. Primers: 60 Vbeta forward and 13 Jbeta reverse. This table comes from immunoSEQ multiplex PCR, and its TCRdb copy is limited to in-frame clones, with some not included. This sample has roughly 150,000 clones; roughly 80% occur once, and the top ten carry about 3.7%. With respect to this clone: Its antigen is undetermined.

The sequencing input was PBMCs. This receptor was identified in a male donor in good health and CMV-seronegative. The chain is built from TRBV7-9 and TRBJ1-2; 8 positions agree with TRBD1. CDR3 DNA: TGTGCCAGCAGCCCCCTCCGACAGGGGATGGGGGGCTACACCTTC. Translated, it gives CASSPLRQGMGGYTF.